One sample yielded the 12 T cell receptor beta chains listed below, sequenced in a study of CD8+CD57+ T cells in acquired aplastic anemia (dated by TCRdb to 2016 to 2019). The patients picked for sequencing were ones in whom flow cytometry had shown an expansion of CD8+CD57+ cells. The sequencing machine was an Illumina HiSeq 2000. TCR beta VDJ combination and CDR3 sequence profiling used genomic DNA as the template. Through fastp at Q25 and MiXCR, TCRdb rebuilt clones from the public reads, retaining in-frame beta chains. Every entry covers one CDR3 protein and lists the most common genes and DNA from its rows. The sample data list around 200,000 distinct CDR3 sequences, and 48% of these were observed just once. The top ten hold 13% of the sample. Sequencing used sorted CD4+, CD8+, or CD8+CD57+ T cells (not recorded which) from PBMCs. The receptors stem from a human donor with aplastic anemia.

This clonotype was counted between two and nine times. This chain uses TRBV24-1 with TRBJ2-2; TRBD1 aligns across 8 bases. Germline loops: CDR1 KGHDR, CDR2 SFDVKD. The CDR3 length is 16 residues. V shed 6 bases and J 1 base; nucleotides not matched to a gene: 6. The CDR3 protein is CATSTQDRVNTGELFF. Written as DNA, the CDR3 is TGTGCCACCAGTACCCAGGACAGGGTGAACACCGGGGAGCTGTTTTTT.

V usage is TRBV20-1 and J usage is TRBJ2-7; 9 bases match TRBD2. The length of the CDR3 is 14 residues. With V trimmed by 3 bases and J by 3 bases, 6 bases remained unmatched. Germline assignment: CDR1 DFQATT and CDR2 SNEGSKA (reference sequence). Here the CDR3 reads CSASGTSGLYEQYF. The CDR3 DNA is TGCAGTGCTAGTGGAACTAGCGGGCTCTACGAGCAGTACTTC.

This clonotype has ten or more counts. The chain uses TRBV20-1 and TRBJ2-1; TRBD1 agrees at 7 bases. The CDR3 has 13 amino acids. CDR1 and CDR2 from the germline V gene are DFQATT and SNEGSKA (reference sequence). Losses at the gene ends were 6 bases for V and 5 bases for J; bases not matched to a gene: 7. Here the CDR3 DNA reads TGCAGTGCCCCTGGACAGGCGAACAATGAGCAGTTCTTC. It yields the protein CSAPGQANNEQFF.

This clonotype was picked up a small number of times. Relative to the germline gene, one junction end is altered; a read error may explain this. The chain carries TRBV3-1 and TRBJ1-2; 8 bases match TRBD1. The length of the CDR3 is 13 residues. Germline lookup yields CDR1 LGHDT and CDR2 YNNKEL (reference sequence). CDR3 in amino acids: CASSEDRGYGYTF. The CDR3 coding sequence is TGTGCCAGCAGCGAAGACAGGGGCTATGGCTACACCTTC.

This clonotype was seen many times. The V and J genes are TRBV19 and TRBJ2-5; 7 bases are a match to TRBD2. Per the germline V gene, CDR1 is LNHDA and CDR2 is SQIVND (reference sequence). The CDR3 length is 13 residues. The trim removed 7 bases at V and 5 bases at J, leaving 7 bases unmatched. CDR3 nucleotides: TGTGCCAGTAACCGGGGGGTAAAGGAGACCCAGTACTTC. Translating it yields CASNRGVKETQYF.

This clonotype was seen more than once but under ten times. The chain uses TRBV2 and TRBJ1-1; D is ambiguous. The CDR3 spans 9 residues. The germline V gene has CDR1 SNHLY and CDR2 FYNNEI. Trimming pared 6 bases from V and 9 bases from J, leaving 5 bases between. The CDR3 DNA is TGTGCCAGCAGCGATAAAGCTTTCTTT. Its translation is CASSDKAFF.

This chain connects TRBV20-1 to TRBJ2-7; TRBD2 matches 10 bases. The length of the CDR3 is 12 residues. Germline V gene lookup returns CDR1 DFQATT and CDR2 SNEGSKA (reference sequence). J was trimmed by 6 bases and V by 4 bases; bases with no gene match: 3. The CDR3 protein is CSATSGGLEQYF. In DNA, the CDR3 is TGCAGTGCTACTAGCGGGGGACTCGAGCAGTACTTC.

In its sample, this clonotype was seen many times. The chain links TRBV3-1 to TRBJ2-5; D gene uncertain. The CDR3 consists of 15 residues. Trimming removed 1 base from V and 2 bases from J, with 11 bases in between. Germline V gene data show CDR1 as LGHDT and CDR2 as YNNKEL (reference sequence). CDR3 residues: CASSQGLNYQETQYF. In nucleotides, the CDR3 is TGTGCCAGCAGCCAAGGGCTTAACTATCAAGAGACCCAGTACTTC.

The chain is built from TRBV7-9 and TRBJ2-5; 14 bases map to TRBD2. CDR1 and CDR2 (germline): SEHNR, FQNEAQ (reference sequence). The CDR3 runs 16 residues. V was pared by 5 bases and J by 11 bases, with 13 bases of the junction left unmatched. CDR3 coding DNA: TGTGCCAGCAGCCTCGGATCGGGACTAGCGGGAGCGGGTCAGTACTTC. The encoded protein is CASSLGSGLAGAGQYF.

The V and J genes are TRBV7-2 and TRBJ1-1; 7 bases line up with TRBD1. Looked up from germline, CDR1 is SGHTA and CDR2 is FQGNSA. V gave up 1 base and J gave up 5 bases; unmatched junction bases: 4. This CDR3 has 14 residues. CDR3 sequence: CASSLETGITEAFF. In DNA, the CDR3 is TGTGCCAGCAGCTTAGAGACAGGGATTACTGAAGCTTTCTTT.

This chain uses TRBV6-9 with TRBJ1-5; TRBD1 matches 10 bases. V lost 10 bases, J lost 5 bases, and 2 bases stayed unmatched. The CDR3 has 12 amino acids. Looked up from germline, CDR1 is MNHGY and CDR2 is SVAAGI. This CDR3 is CAIGTGDQPQHF. The CDR3 DNA is TGTGCCATCGGGACAGGGGATCAGCCCCAGCATTTT.

This clonotype was observed a few times. The chain uses TRBV29-1 and TRBJ2-1; 7 bases line up with TRBD2. V lost 0 bases, J lost 8 bases, and 4 bases stayed unmatched. The germline gives CDR1 SQVTM, CDR2 ANQGSEA. The CDR3 length is 13 residues. The CDR3 here is CSVEDPAGYEQFF. CDR3 nucleotide sequence: TGCAGCGTTGAAGACCCAGCGGGGTATGAGCAGTTCTTC.